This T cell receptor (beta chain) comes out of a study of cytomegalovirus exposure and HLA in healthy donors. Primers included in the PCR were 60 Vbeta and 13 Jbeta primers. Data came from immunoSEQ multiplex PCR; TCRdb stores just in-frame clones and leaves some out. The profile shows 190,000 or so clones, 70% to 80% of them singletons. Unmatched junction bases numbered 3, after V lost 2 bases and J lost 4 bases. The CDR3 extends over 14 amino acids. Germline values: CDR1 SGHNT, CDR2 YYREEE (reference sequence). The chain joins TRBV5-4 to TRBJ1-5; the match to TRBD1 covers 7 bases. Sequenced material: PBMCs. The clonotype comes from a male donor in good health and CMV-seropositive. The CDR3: CASSLSGGNQPQHF. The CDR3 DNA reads TGTGCCAGCAGCTTATCAGGGGGGAATCAGCCCCAGCATTTT.